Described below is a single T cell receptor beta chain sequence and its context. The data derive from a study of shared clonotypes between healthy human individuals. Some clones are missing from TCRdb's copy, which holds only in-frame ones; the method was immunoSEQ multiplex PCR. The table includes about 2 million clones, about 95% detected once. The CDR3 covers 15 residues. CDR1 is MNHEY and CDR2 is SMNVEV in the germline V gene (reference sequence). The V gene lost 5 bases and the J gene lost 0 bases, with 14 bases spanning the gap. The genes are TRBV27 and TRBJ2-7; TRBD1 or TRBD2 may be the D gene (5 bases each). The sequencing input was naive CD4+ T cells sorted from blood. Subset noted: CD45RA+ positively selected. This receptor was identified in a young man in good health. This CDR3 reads CASSPQWGSSYEQYF. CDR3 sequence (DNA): TGTGCCAGCAGTCCACAGTGGGGGAGCTCCTACGAGCAGTACTTC.